The following is a T cell receptor beta chain sequence with its context. The assay was immunoSEQ multiplex PCR, and TCRdb's table has in-frame clones only and misses some. This table has about 1,900,000 clones, about 95% appearing once. The sample comes from a study of shared clonotypes between healthy human individuals. CD45RO-negative, CCR7-selected cells formed the naive CD8 fraction, which excluded terminally differentiated effector memory CD45RA+ cells. Trimming took 0 bases from V and 1 from J, leaving 11 bases between them. Per the germline V gene, CDR1 is SGHRS and CDR2 is YFSETQ. This CDR3 comprises 15 residues.

The gene calls are TRBV5-1 and TRBJ2-7, with D unclear. The receptor's source is a man between 18 and 29 years old in good health. The specimen sequenced was naive CD8+ T cells sorted from blood. In DNA, the CDR3 is TGCGCCAGCAGCTTGGAAATTGGCGGATCCTACGAGCAGTACTTC. Protein product: CASSLEIGGSYEQYF.